This is a list of T cell receptor beta chains from one sample in a study of OX40 agonist ivuxolimab in advanced cancers. The data were produced by immunoSEQ multiplex PCR, yet TCRdb's version contains in-frame clones alone and is incomplete. The sample yields about 77,000 clones, about 93% seen once. The sequenced sample was CD4+ or CD8+ T cells sorted from blood, obtained in a trial of the OX40 agonist ivuxolimab. These receptors were obtained from an adult with an advanced solid tumor such as melanoma, head and neck, liver or kidney cancer. Each CDR3 is given with its conserved first and last residue. The order of the fields is clone size, D gene, V gene, J gene, CDR3 DNA, CDR3 protein. The D gene is left open where the match is weak. Only part of the rows carry a size: once, few, many, or a class if the clone is expanded.

>.|.|TRBV19|TRBJ2-7
TGTGCCAGTAGTATTGGAGGGGGAGCCTACGAGCAGTACTTC
CASSIGGGAYEQYF
>.|TRBD1|TRBV5-6|TRBJ1-2
TGTGCCAGCAGCTCGCGACAGGGTAATTCTGGCTACACCTTC
CASSSRQGNSGYTF
>.|.|TRBV11-2|TRBJ1-1
TGTGCCAGCAGCTTACAGGCCATGAACACTGAAGCTTTCTTT
CASSLQAMNTEAFF
>.|.|TRBV27|TRBJ1-1
TGTGCCAGCAGTTTCGGGGTCAAGAACACTGAAGCTTTCTTT
CASSFGVKNTEAFF
>once|TRBD1|TRBV6-5|TRBJ2-7
TGTGCCAGCAGTTCTGACAGGGGATCGTACGAGCAGTACTTC
CASSSDRGSYEQYF
>.|.|TRBV6-5|TRBJ2-7
TGTGCCAGCAGCTCCCATCCCTCCTACGAGCAGTACTTC
CASSSHPSYEQYF
>.|.|TRBV2|TRBJ2-1
TGTGCCAGCAGTGAAGATAGGGGGGACTACAATGAGCAGTTCTTC
CASSEDRGDYNEQFF
>.|TRBD1|TRBV27|TRBJ2-7
TGTGCCAGCAGCCAGACAGTGACAGGGGTGCCCTACGAGCAGTACTTC
CASSQTVTGVPYEQYF
>.|TRBD1|TRBV5-6|TRBJ1-2
TGTGCCAGCAGCTTGCAGGGGGCGGGCTATGGCTACACCTTC
CASSLQGAGYGYTF
>.|.|TRBV7-9|TRBJ1-2
TGTGCCAGCAGCTTAGTGAAGATGGGGCAAGATGGCTACACCTTC
CASSLVKMGQDGYTF
>.|.|TRBV28|TRBJ2-7
TGTGCCAGCAGTCCCCGGGCTTGGTCCTACGAGCAGTACTTC
CASSPRAWSYEQYF
>.|.|TRBV6-1|TRBJ2-7
TGTGCCAGCGCCGATGGGCCCGGGAGCTACGAGCAGTACTTC
CASADGPGSYEQYF
>.|.|TRBV19|TRBJ1-1
TGTGCCAGTAGTCCCCAGAGATACTCGAACACTGAAGCTTTCTTT
CASSPQRYSNTEAFF
>.|.|TRBV9|TRBJ2-2
TGTGCCAGCAGCGTAGAGGGGGCCGGGGAGCTGTTTTTT
CASSVEGAGELFF
>.|.|TRBV12-5|TRBJ2-7
TGTGCTAGTGGTTTGAGTACCAGGCTCCACGAGCAGTACTTC
CASGLSTRLHEQYF
>.|.|TRBV9|TRBJ2-3
TGTGCCAGCAGCGCGAGCGTCTCGGGCACAGATACGCAGTATTTT
CASSASVSGTDTQYF
>.|TRBD1|TRBV15|TRBJ2-7
TGTGCCACCAGCAGAGATTCGGGGACAGGGGAAAGCGAGCAGTACTTC
CATSRDSGTGESEQYF
>.|.|TRBV7-2|TRBJ1-1
TGTGCCAGCAGCTTAAGCATTGGGATGAACACTGAAGCTTTCTTT
CASSLSIGMNTEAFF
>.|.|TRBV15|TRBJ1-3
TGTGCCACCAGCACAAGACTCTCTGGAAACACCATATATTTT
CATSTRLSGNTIYF
>.|TRBD1|TRBV11-2|TRBJ2-7
TGTGCCAGCAGCTTGGGACAGGGGACCCACGAGCAGTACTTC
CASSLGQGTHEQYF
>.|.|TRBV13|TRBJ2-7
TGTGCCAGCAGCAAAACGGCGTACGAGCAGTACTTC
CASSKTAYEQYF
>.|.|TRBV4-1|TRBJ1-1
TGCGCCAGCAGGCACGGATTCGAAAACACTGAAGCTTTCTTT
CASRHGFENTEAFF
>.|TRBD1|TRBV27|TRBJ1-2
TGTGCCAGCAACCCCGGGACAGGGTGGAAAGGCTACACCTTC
CASNPGTGWKGYTF
>.|.|TRBV27|TRBJ2-7
TGTGCCAGCAGTGGGGACTTCGTCGAGCAGTACTTC
CASSGDFVEQYF
>.|TRBD2|TRBV10-1|TRBJ2-7
TGCGCCAGCAGCCCGGGACTAGACTACGAGCAGTACTTC
CASSPGLDYEQYF
>.|.|TRBV19|TRBJ2-7
TGTGCCACCCTTCCTGGAGGGGCCGGTGAGCAGTACTTC
CATLPGGAGEQYF
>.|TRBD1|TRBV9|TRBJ1-4
TGTGCCAGCAGCGCCCCCGGGACAGGGACAAAACTGTTTTTT
CASSAPGTGTKLFF
>.|TRBD1|TRBV27|TRBJ1-2
TGTGCCAGCAGTTTAATCCCGATGGACAGGGAAGGCTACACCTTC
CASSLIPMDREGYTF
>.|.|TRBV2|TRBJ2-7
TGTGCCAGCAGTGAAGCTCCCGGGGCCACCTACGAGCAGTACTTC
CASSEAPGATYEQYF
>.|TRBD1|TRBV2|TRBJ2-1
TGTGCCAGCAGAGAAGACAGGGCCCTTCTCTATGAGCAGTTCTTC
CASREDRALLYEQFF
>.|.|TRBV6-6|TRBJ2-3
TGTGCCAGCAAGTGGAAGGGGCAGGTAGATACGCAGTATTTT
CASKWKGQVDTQYF
>.|.|TRBV28|TRBJ2-7
TGTGCCAGCAGTGGGGGGGACAAGTCCCCAAGCTACGAGCAGTACTTC
CASSGGDKSPSYEQYF
>.|TRBD2|TRBV27|TRBJ2-6
TGTGCCAGCAGTGGGGGGGGCTCTGGGGCCAACGTCCTGACTTTC
CASSGGGSGANVLTF
>.|.|TRBV7-3|TRBJ1-5
TGTGCCAGCAGCTTAGATGTGCCTTATAGCAATCAGCCCCAGCATTTT
CASSLDVPYSNQPQHF
>.|.|TRBV27|TRBJ2-1
TGTGCCAGCAGTTACAGGGGACTGTACAATGAGCAGTTCTTC
CASSYRGLYNEQFF
>once|TRBD2|TRBV5-5|TRBJ2-3
TGTGCCAGCAGCGCCCTGACTAGCGGGGGCACAGATACGCAGTATTTT
CASSALTSGGTDTQYF
>.|TRBD1|TRBV27|TRBJ2-7
TGTGCCAGCAGTTGGGGTACAGGGGGCGGGGAGAACGAGCAGTACTTC
CASSWGTGGGENEQYF
>.|.|TRBV5-6|TRBJ1-5
TGTGCCAGCAGCTCTTCGGGGCAGTGGGGCAATCAGCCCCAGCATTTT
CASSSSGQWGNQPQHF
>.|.|TRBV6-1|TRBJ2-7
TGTGCCAGCAGTGGGACTGGATCCTACGAGCAGTACTTC
CASSGTGSYEQYF
>.|.|TRBV6-4|TRBJ1-2
TGTGCCAGCAGTGAGGATCCGGACAGCCCACTCTATGGCTACACCTTC
CASSEDPDSPLYGYTF
>.|.|TRBV28|TRBJ2-7
TGTGCCAGCAGTCCTAGGACGGTTCGAAGGGAGCAGTACTTC
CASSPRTVRREQYF
>.|.|TRBV7-2|TRBJ1-5
TGTGCCAGCAGCCCCCGTGGAGTGGAGCCCCAGCATTTT
CASSPRGVEPQHF
>.|.|TRBV28|TRBJ1-5
TGTGCCAGCAGTCACGACAGGCCAAATCAGCCCCAGCATTTT
CASSHDRPNQPQHF
>.|TRBD2|TRBV5-4|TRBJ2-1
TGTGCCAGCAGCTTGGATCCGGGAGGGTTCGACAATGAGCAGTTCTTC
CASSLDPGGFDNEQFF
>.|.|TRBV19|TRBJ1-1
TGTGCCAGTAGTATAAGGGGTGTCGCTGAAGCTTTCTTT
CASSIRGVAEAFF
>.|.|TRBV2|TRBJ1-1
TGTGCCAGCAGTACAGCTTACACTGAAGCTTTCTTT
CASSTAYTEAFF
>.|TRBD1|TRBV28|TRBJ2-1
TGTGCCAGCTCAAGGACAGGGGGGGATGAGCAGTTCTTC
CASSRTGGDEQFF
>.|TRBD2|TRBV6-5|TRBJ2-6
TGTGCCAGCAGTTACGGGGGGGTCTCTGGGGCCAACGTCCTGACTTTC
CASSYGGVSGANVLTF
>.|TRBD2|TRBV19|TRBJ2-7
TGTGCCAGTAGTATAGATACTAGCGGCTACGAGCAGTACTTC
CASSIDTSGYEQYF
>.|.|TRBV6-4|TRBJ2-1
TGTGCCAGCAAGGACACCCACACCTCCTACAATGAGCAGTTCTTC
CASKDTHTSYNEQFF
>.|TRBD2|TRBV4-3|TRBJ2-3
TGCGCCAGCAGCCATGAACTAGCGGGAGGCACAGATACGCAGTATTTT
CASSHELAGGTDTQYF
>.|.|TRBV19|TRBJ2-7
TGTGCCAGTAGAGCCTCTCGGGGAGAGCAGTACTTC
CASRASRGEQYF
>.|.|TRBV5-6|TRBJ1-1
TGTGCCAGCAGCTTGGACAGCACTGAAGCTTTCTTT
CASSLDSTEAFF
>.|TRBD2|TRBV5-1|TRBJ2-2
TGCGCCAGCAGCTTGGGGAGAAGACTAGCGGATAGGAGCACCGGGGAGCTGTTTTTT
CASSLGRRLADRSTGELFF
>.|.|TRBV7-2|TRBJ1-2
TGTGCCGGCAGCTTAGAGGCGGCAGCGGGCGGCTACACCTTC
CAGSLEAAAGGYTF
>.|.|TRBV27|TRBJ1-1
TGTGCCAGCAGTTTATCGGGGACTTTGAACACTGAAGCTTTCTTT
CASSLSGTLNTEAFF
>once|.|TRBV19|TRBJ2-7
TGTGCCAGTAGTATTAGTGGGTGGGCCTACGAGCAGTACTTC
CASSISGWAYEQYF
>once|.|TRBV4-1|TRBJ2-1
TGCGCCAGCAGCCAGGGAGCGCAGCAGTTCTTC
CASSQGAQQFF